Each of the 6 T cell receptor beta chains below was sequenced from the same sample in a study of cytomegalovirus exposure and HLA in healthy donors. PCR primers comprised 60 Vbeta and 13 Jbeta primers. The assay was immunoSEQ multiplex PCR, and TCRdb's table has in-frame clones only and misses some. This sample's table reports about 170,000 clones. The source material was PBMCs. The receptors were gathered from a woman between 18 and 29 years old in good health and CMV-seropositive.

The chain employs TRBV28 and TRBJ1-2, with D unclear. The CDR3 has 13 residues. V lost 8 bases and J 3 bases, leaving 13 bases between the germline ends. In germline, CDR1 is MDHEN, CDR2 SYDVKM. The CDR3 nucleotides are TGTGCCAGCGGAAGAGGCTACGACTATGGCTACACCTTC. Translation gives CASGRGYDYGYTF.

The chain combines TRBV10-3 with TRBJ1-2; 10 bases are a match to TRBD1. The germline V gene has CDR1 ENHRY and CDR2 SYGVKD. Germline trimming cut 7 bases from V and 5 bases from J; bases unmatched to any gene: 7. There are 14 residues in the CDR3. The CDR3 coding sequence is TGTGCCATCACCCGACAGGGGGCATTTTATGGCTACACCTTC. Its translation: CAITRQGAFYGYTF.

CDR3 nucleotide sequence: TGTGCCACCAGCAGGACCACAGGGCCAACTAATGAAAAACTGTTTTTT. It specifies CATSRTTGPTNEKLFF. V usage is TRBV15 and J usage is TRBJ1-4, with D possibly matching TRBD1 (6 bases). V shed 3 bases and J shed 0 bases, with 11 bases lying between them. This CDR3 comprises 16 residues. In germline, CDR1 is LNHNV, CDR2 YYDKDF (reference sequence).

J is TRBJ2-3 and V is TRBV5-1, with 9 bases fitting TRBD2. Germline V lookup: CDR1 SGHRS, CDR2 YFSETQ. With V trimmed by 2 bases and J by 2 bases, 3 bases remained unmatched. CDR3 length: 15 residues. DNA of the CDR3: TGCGCCAGCAGCTTAGCGGGGGGATACACAGATACGCAGTATTTT. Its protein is CASSLAGGYTDTQYF.

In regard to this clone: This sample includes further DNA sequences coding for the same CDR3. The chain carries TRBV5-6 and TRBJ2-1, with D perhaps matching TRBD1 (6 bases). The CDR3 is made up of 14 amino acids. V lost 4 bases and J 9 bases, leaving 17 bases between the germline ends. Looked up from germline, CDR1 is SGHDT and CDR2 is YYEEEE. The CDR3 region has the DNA TGTGCCAGCAGCCTGGGTGCTCAGGGGACTGAGCAGTTCTTC. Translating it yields CASSLGAQGTEQFF.

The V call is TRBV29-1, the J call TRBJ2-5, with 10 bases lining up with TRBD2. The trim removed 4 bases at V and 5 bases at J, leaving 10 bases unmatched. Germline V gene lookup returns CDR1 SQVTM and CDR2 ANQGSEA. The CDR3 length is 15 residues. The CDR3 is CSVAPQRGGGETQYF. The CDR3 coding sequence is TGCAGCGTTGCCCCCCAGCGGGGGGGCGGGGAGACCCAGTACTTC.